The sequence of this T cell receptor (beta chain) was determined in a study of blood T cell repertoires in COVID-19. Overall study: COVID-19 samples, acute and convalescent, were from the United States, Italy and Spain.

Seattle patients were enrolled during active infection and followed longitudinally. In the source study's methods: Amplification of reference gene primers provided the estimated nucleated cell counts. Assay: immunoSEQ multiplex PCR; the TCRdb copy retains only in-frame clones and omits some. From that table come the V and J calls and clone size; the DNA was used to work out D and trimming. Among some 300,000 clones listed, 80% to 90% were seen once. The sequencing input was peripheral blood. This sequence originates from a woman aged 70-85 years with COVID-19, enrolled during active disease.

In DNA form, the CDR3 reads TGTGCCAGTAGCCTTAGGGACAGGGCCCACGCTGAAGCTTTCTTT. Its translation is CASSLRDRAHAEAFF. The chain carries TRBV19 and TRBJ1-1, with TRBD1 matching 9 bases. Germline CDR1 is LNHDA and CDR2 is SQIVND (reference sequence). The CDR3 is 15 amino acids. J lost 6 bases, V lost 6 bases, and 11 bases had no gene match. Filled out from reference TRBV19 and TRBJ1-1, the complete variable domain reads DGGITQSPKYLFRKEGQNVTLSCEQNLNHDAMYWYRQDPGQGLRLIYYSQIVNDFQKGDIAEGYSVSREKKESFPLTVTSAQKNPTAFYLCASSLRDRAHAEAFFGQGTRLTVV.